This T cell receptor (beta chain) was captured by sequencing in a study of CD8 T cell repertoires and HIV-1 epitope variants. As for the study in general: Control wells had CMV/EBV/flu peptides, negative Ebola AY9, or no peptide. 1M T cells were kept uncultured as a baseline.

Survey-depth immunoSEQ sequencing covered TCR beta CDR3 regions. Libraries were prepared by immunoSEQ multiplex PCR; TCRdb keeps only in-frame clonotypes and omits some of them. The sample carries roughly 5,900 clones, 60% to 70% recorded once. Concerning this clone itself: No antigen is known for it.

The CDR3 is 14 residues long. V lost 2 bases and J lost 4, with 11 bases in between. Germline loops: CDR1 MDHEN, CDR2 SYDVKM. The chain recombines TRBV28 with TRBJ1-2, with D tentatively TRBD1 (6 bases). The sequenced material came from cultured CD8+ T cells derived from PBMCs. The sequence was obtained from a male donor with HIV. Here the CDR3 reads CASSLMGQIYGYTF. The DNA of the CDR3 is TGTGCCAGCAGTTTAATGGGACAAATCTATGGCTACACCTTC.